Each of the 21 T cell receptor beta chains below was sequenced from the same sample in a study of T cell responses to AZD1222 COVID-19 vaccine. Data came from immunoSEQ multiplex PCR; TCRdb stores just in-frame clones and leaves some out. Here the sample spans almost 50,000 clones, 79% being singletons. Specimen: peripheral blood, collected on day 0 of MenACWY control vaccination. These receptors were taken from an adult in good health.

As for this clone: Other DNA sequences in this specimen translate into the identical CDR3. This chain links TRBV4-1 with TRBJ1-2; D is uncertain. The CDR3 is 15 amino acids. Germline V gene data show CDR1 as MGHRA and CDR2 as YSYEKL. The V end lost 4 bases, the J end lost 0 bases, and 12 bases lay between the germline ends. CDR3 protein: CASSRGRTTNYGYTF. For the CDR3, the DNA is TGCGCCAGCAGCCGCGGACGGACGACTAACTATGGCTACACCTTC.

The chain has TRBV5-4 and TRBJ1-2; no definite D call. The V gene's germline CDR1 is SGHNT and CDR2 YYREEE (reference sequence). The CDR3 sequence is 15 residues long. The ends were cut back, 0 bases at V and 5 bases at J, with 14 bases in the middle. The CDR3 coding sequence is TGTGCCAGCAGCTTGGGGGTCGGGGTGTATTATGGCTACACCTTC. Protein sequence: CASSLGVGVYYGYTF.

This sequence joins TRBV5-1 and TRBJ1-3; D is possibly TRBD1 (5 bases). Germline V gene lookup returns CDR1 SGHRS and CDR2 YFSETQ. The CDR3 consists of 16 residues. Trimming stripped 3 bases from V and 1 base from J, with 14 bases between. The CDR3 nucleotides are TGCGCCAGCAGCTGGACCGGGACTAGTTCTGGAAACACCATATATTTT. Translated: CASSWTGTSSGNTIYF.

The CDR3 DNA reads as TGTGCCAGCGAATTAATTGGGAACACTGAAGCTTTCTTT. Translation: CASELIGNTEAFF. The chain has TRBV7-8 and TRBJ1-1; D gene unclear. The CDR3 consists of 13 residues. Trimming took off 8 bases at V and 1 base at J, with 11 bases between the two ends. CDR1 is SGHVS, CDR2 FQNEAQ, per germline.

CDR3 amino acids: CASSIAPRLRRMNTEAFF. In DNA form, the CDR3 reads TGTGCCAGTAGTATAGCCCCCCGTTTGAGGCGAATGAACACTGAAGCTTTCTTT. The rearrangement joins TRBV19 to TRBJ1-1; no definite D call. With 1 base removed from V and 0 bases from J, the gap between germline ends came to 18 bases. This CDR3 is built from 18 residues. CDR1 and CDR2 (germline): LNHDA, SQIVND (reference sequence).

V usage is TRBV7-8 and J usage is TRBJ2-5; D ambiguous. Germline CDR1 SGHVS, CDR2 FQNEAQ. V lost 0 bases and J lost 8, with 16 bases in between. The CDR3 has 15 residues. This CDR3 is CASSLAAGQPQTQYF. The DNA for the CDR3 is TGTGCCAGCAGCTTAGCAGCCGGTCAACCTCAAACCCAGTACTTC.

The chain joins TRBV9 to TRBJ2-5; D not certain. The CDR3 is 14 amino acids. V was cut by 0 bases and J by 5 bases, with 11 bases left in between. Germline-derived CDR1 and CDR2 are SGDLS and YYNGEE. The CDR3 DNA reads TGTGCCAGCAGCGTAGGGGCTTTGGGGGAGACCCAGTACTTC. Its translation: CASSVGALGETQYF.

Concerning this clone itself: The sample holds other DNA sequences that translate to the same CDR3. The rearrangement joins TRBV6-5 to TRBJ2-5; D remains unclear. V lost 0 bases to trimming and J lost 4 bases, with 3 bases between them. CDR3 size: 12 residues. Germline CDR1 reads MNHEY; CDR2 reads SVGAGI. CDR3 DNA sequence: TGTGCCAGCAGTTACTCGCCAGAGACCCAGTACTTC. As protein: CASSYSPETQYF.

On this clone: Given a much more abundant clone one base away, this may be a read error. This chain links TRBV4-1 with TRBJ1-1; possible D gene TRBD1, 5 bases. Germline V lookup: CDR1 MGHRA, CDR2 YSYEKL. There are 15 residues in the CDR3. CDR3 nucleotide sequence: TGCGTCAGCAGCCAAGATCGAAGGGGGAACACTGAAGCTTTCTTT. Translation: CVSSQDRRGNTEAFF.

The V and J genes are TRBV24-1 and TRBJ2-5, with 8 bases identical to TRBD1. Germline V gene sequence: CDR1 KGHDR, CDR2 SFDVKD. This CDR3 is 14 amino acids long. J gave up 5 bases and V 5 bases, and 6 bases lay outside the gene matches. This chain's CDR3 is CATSVQGGPETQYF. CDR3 DNA sequence: TGTGCCACCAGTGTACAGGGGGGACCGGAGACCCAGTACTTC.

This clone is classed as medium-sized (0.01 to 0.1%). The J gene is TRBJ2-5, the V gene TRBV5-4; 9 bases are shared with TRBD2. The CDR3 is 17 amino acids. Germline lookup yields CDR1 SGHNT and CDR2 YYREEE (reference sequence). Trimming cost V 0 bases and J 4 bases; bases outside gene matches: 10. DNA for the CDR3: TGTGCCAGCAGCTTGGAGGGGCGGGAGGGCCTGAGAGAGACCCAGTACTTC. As protein: CASSLEGREGLRETQYF.

By frequency in the sample, this clone is medium-sized. CDR3 DNA sequence: TGTGCCAGCAGTCCGCACCGAGGGAGACTAAACACCGGGGAGCTGTTTTTT. It codes for CASSPHRGRLNTGELFF. J is TRBJ2-2 and V is TRBV5-4, with TRBD2 as a possible D gene (5 bases). Germline lookup yields CDR1 SGHNT and CDR2 YYREEE (reference sequence). Trimming removed 5 bases at V and 2 bases at J, with 19 bases between. The CDR3 runs 17 residues.

The gene calls are TRBV11-2 and TRBJ2-7; 10 bases are a match to TRBD1. The CDR3 covers 17 residues. Germline V CDR1 and CDR2: SGHAT, FQNNGV. The trim removed 3 bases at V and 1 base at J, leaving 9 bases unmatched. The CDR3 loop is CASSLRGQGHSSYEQYF. CDR3 DNA: TGTGCCAGCAGCTTGAGGGGACAGGGGCATTCTTCCTACGAGCAGTACTTC.

V is TRBV18 and J is TRBJ1-5; the D is unclear. The CDR3 has 14 amino acids. Germline V gene data show CDR1 as KGHSH and CDR2 as LQKENI. V was clipped by 2 bases and J by 7 bases, with 12 bases between them. The CDR3 nucleotides read TGTGCCAGCTCACCAAGAGGCCGCCCACAGCCCCAGCATTTT. Its translation is CASSPRGRPQPQHF.

V usage is TRBV30 and J usage is TRBJ1-1; 7 bases fit TRBD1. The germline CDR1 and CDR2 sequences are GTSNPN and SVGIG (reference sequence). Trimming cost V 1 base and J 11 bases; bases outside gene matches: 13. This CDR3 is 14 amino acids long. The CDR3 loop is CAWSGGLQGSTAFF. The DNA of the CDR3 is TGTGCCTGGAGTGGGGGATTACAGGGGAGTACGGCTTTCTTT.

The V call is TRBV5-6, the J call TRBJ1-2; D is ambiguous. The CDR3 sequence is 12 residues long. Deletions cut 2 bases from V and 8 bases from J, with 10 bases between. Per the germline V gene, CDR1 is SGHDT and CDR2 is YYEEEE. Written as DNA, the CDR3 is TGTGCCAGCAGCTTCCCCCAGGTCGGCTACACCTTC. Amino acid sequence: CASSFPQVGYTF.

The chain employs TRBV6-5 and TRBJ1-2; no clear D. The V gene lost 0 bases and the J gene lost 4 bases, with 12 bases spanning the gap. Germline-derived CDR1 and CDR2 are MNHEY and SVGAGI. This CDR3 region has 15 residues. CDR3 in DNA: TGTGCCAGCAGTTACTCGAGAACACCCGGCTATGGCTACACCTTC. Its translation: CASSYSRTPGYGYTF.

CDR3: CASSPGTGVMNTEAFF. Here the CDR3 DNA reads TGTGCCAGCTCCCCCGGGACAGGGGTAATGAACACTGAAGCTTTCTTT. This rearrangement joins TRBV18 to TRBJ1-1; TRBD1 agrees at 10 bases. V was pared by 6 bases and J by 0 bases, with 7 bases of the junction left unmatched. Germline V gene lookup returns CDR1 KGHSH and CDR2 LQKENI. This CDR3 contains 16 residues. Drawing the rest from reference TRBV18 and TRBJ1-1, the complete variable domain is NAGVMQNPRHLVRRRGQEARLRCSPMKGHSHVYWYRQLPEEGLKFMVYLQKENIIDESGMPKERFSAEFPKEGPSILRIQQVVRGDSAAYFCASSPGTGVMNTEAFFGQGTRLTVV.

The chain employs TRBV19 and TRBJ2-2; D gene unclear. CDR1 and CDR2 (germline): LNHDA, SQIVND (reference sequence). The ends were cut back, 6 bases at V and 5 bases at J, with 4 bases in the middle. The CDR3 extends over 11 amino acids. The CDR3 sequence: CASRRTGELFF. The CDR3, as DNA: TGTGCCAGTAGGAGGACCGGGGAGCTGTTTTTT. Filled out from reference TRBV19 and TRBJ2-2, the complete variable domain reads DGGITQSPKYLFRKEGQNVTLSCEQNLNHDAMYWYRQDPGQGLRLIYYSQIVNDFQKGDIAEGYSVSREKKESFPLTVTSAQKNPTAFYLCASRRTGELFFGEGSRLTVL.

The genes are TRBV5-1 and TRBJ2-2, with D unresolved. The CDR3 runs 12 residues. V gave up 4 bases and J gave up 10 bases, with 11 bases separating them. Germline loops: CDR1 SGHRS, CDR2 YFSETQ. The CDR3 here is CASSPALTELFF. The CDR3 nucleotides read TGCGCCAGCAGCCCCGCCTTGACGGAGCTGTTTTTT.

The chain is built from TRBV6-5 and TRBJ1-5; the D is unclear. V lost 7 bases, J lost 9 bases, and 16 bases lay in between. The CDR3 has 13 amino acids. Germline CDR1 reads MNHEY; CDR2 reads SVGAGI. The CDR3, as DNA: TGTGCCAGCATCCAGTCCGTACGAGGGCCCCAGCATTTT. It yields the protein CASIQSVRGPQHF.